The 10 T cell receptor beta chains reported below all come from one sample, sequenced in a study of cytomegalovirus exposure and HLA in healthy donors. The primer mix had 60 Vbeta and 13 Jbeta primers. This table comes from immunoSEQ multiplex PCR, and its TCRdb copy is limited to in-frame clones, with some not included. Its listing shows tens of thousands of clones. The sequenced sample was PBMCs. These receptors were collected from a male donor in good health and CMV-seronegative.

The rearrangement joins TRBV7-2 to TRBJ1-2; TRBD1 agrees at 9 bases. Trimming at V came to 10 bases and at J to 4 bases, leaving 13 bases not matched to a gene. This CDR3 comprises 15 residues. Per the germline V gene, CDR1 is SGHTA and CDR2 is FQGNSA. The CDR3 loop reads CAIVRGGQGSYGYTF. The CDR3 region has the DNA TGTGCCATCGTGCGAGGGGGACAGGGCAGCTATGGCTACACCTTC.

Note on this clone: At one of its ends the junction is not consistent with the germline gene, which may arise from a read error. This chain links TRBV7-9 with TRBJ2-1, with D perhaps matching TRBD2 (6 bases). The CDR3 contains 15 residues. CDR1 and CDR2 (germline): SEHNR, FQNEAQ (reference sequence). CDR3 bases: TGTGCCAGCAGCCCGGGACTGCTCTCCGACAATGAGCAGTTCTTC. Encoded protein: CASSPGLLSDNEQFF.

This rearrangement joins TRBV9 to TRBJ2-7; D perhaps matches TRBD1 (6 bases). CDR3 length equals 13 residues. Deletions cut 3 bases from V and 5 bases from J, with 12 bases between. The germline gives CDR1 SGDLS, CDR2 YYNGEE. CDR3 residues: CASSAPGHHEQYF. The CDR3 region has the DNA TGTGCCAGCAGCGCACCGGGACACCACGAGCAGTACTTC. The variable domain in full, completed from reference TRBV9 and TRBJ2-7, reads DSGVTQTPKHLITATGQRVTLRCSPRSGDLSVYWYQQSLDQGLQFLIQYYNGEERAKGNILERFSAQQFPDLHSELNLSSLELGDSALYFCASSAPGHHEQYFGPGTRLTVT.

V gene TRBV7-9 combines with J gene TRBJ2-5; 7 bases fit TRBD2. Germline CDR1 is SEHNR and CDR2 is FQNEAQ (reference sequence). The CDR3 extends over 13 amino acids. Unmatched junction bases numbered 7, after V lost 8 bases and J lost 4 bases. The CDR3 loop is CASGEWGGETQYF. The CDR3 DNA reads TGTGCCAGCGGGGAATGGGGGGGAGAGACCCAGTACTTC.

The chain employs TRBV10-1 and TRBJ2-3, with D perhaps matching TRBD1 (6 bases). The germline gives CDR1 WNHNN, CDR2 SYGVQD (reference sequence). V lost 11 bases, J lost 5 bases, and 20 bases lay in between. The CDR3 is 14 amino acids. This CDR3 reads CAAEKQGAGDTQYF. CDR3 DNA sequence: TGCGCCGCCGAAAAACAGGGAGCCGGAGATACGCAGTATTTT.

As DNA, the CDR3 is TGTGCCCAACTAGGGACAGGGATTTATGCTTTCTTT. Its translation is CAQLGTGIYAFF. The chain is built from TRBV30 and TRBJ1-1, with TRBD1 matching over 9 bases. The V and J ends lost 8 bases and 11 bases, in that order; junction bases with no gene match: 12. This CDR3 comprises 12 residues. The V gene's germline CDR1 is GTSNPN and CDR2 SVGIG (reference sequence).

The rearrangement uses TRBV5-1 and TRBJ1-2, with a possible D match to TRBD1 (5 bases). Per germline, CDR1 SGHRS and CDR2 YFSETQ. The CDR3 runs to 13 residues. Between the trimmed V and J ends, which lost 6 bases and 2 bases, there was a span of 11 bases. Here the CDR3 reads CASNPGENYGYTF. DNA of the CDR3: TGCGCCAGCAACCCGGGGGAGAACTATGGCTACACCTTC.

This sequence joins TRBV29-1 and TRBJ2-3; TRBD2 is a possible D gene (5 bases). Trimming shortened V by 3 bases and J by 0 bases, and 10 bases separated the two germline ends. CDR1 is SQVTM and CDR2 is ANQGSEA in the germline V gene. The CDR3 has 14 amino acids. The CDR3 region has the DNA TGCAGCGTTGAGGGAGCCCCAAGCACAGATACGCAGTATTTT. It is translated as CSVEGAPSTDTQYF.

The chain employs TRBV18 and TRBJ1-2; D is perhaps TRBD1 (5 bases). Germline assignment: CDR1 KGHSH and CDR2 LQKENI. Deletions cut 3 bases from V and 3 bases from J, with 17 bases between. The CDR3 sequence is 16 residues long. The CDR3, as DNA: TGTGCCAGCTCACCCTCAACGGTTGGACACGACTATGGCTACACCTTC. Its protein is CASSPSTVGHDYGYTF.

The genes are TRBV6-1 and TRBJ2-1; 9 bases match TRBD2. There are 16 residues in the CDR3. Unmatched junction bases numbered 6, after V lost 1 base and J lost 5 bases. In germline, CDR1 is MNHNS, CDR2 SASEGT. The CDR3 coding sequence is TGTGCCAGCAGTGAAGATCAGGGACTAGCTGACAATGAGCAGTTCTTC. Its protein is CASSEDQGLADNEQFF.